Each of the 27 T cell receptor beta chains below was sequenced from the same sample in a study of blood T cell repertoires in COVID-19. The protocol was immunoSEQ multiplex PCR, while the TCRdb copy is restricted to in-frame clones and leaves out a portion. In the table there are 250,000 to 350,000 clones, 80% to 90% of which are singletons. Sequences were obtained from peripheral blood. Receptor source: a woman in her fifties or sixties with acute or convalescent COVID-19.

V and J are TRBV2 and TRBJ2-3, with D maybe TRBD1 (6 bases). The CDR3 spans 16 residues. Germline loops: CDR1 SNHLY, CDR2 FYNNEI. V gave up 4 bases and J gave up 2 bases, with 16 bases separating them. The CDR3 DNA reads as TGTGCCAGCAGTGGGGGGCAGGGCGTGGACACAGATACGCAGTATTTT. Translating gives CASSGGQGVDTDTQYF.

DNA for the CDR3: TGCGCCAGCAGCTTTACGGGGATACCCAGTGAGCAGTTCTTC. This gives the protein CASSFTGIPSEQFF. V and J are TRBV5-1 and TRBJ2-1; tentatively, D is TRBD2 (5 bases). The CDR3 is 14 amino acids. Germline V gene lookup returns CDR1 SGHRS and CDR2 YFSETQ. Trimming stripped 2 bases from V and 9 bases from J, with 15 bases between.

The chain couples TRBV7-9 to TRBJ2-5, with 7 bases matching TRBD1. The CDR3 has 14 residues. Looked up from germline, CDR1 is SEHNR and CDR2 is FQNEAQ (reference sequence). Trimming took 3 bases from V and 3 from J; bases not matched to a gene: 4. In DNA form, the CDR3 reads TGTGCCAGCAGCTTGGGGGACAGAAAAGAGACCCAGTACTTC. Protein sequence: CASSLGDRKETQYF.

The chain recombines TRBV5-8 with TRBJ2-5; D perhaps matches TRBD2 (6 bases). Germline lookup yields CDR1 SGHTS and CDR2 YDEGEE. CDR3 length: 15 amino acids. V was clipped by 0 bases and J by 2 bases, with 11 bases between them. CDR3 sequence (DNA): TGTGCCAGCAGCTTGGAGTGGGGACTTCAAGAGACCCAGTACTTC. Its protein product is CASSLEWGLQETQYF.

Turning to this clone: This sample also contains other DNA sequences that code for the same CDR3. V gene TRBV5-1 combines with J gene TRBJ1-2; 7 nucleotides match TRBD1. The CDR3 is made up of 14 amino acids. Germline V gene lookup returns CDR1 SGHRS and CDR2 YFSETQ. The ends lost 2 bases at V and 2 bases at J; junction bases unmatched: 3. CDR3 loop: CASSLTGENYGYTF. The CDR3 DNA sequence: TGCGCCAGCAGCTTAACAGGGGAAAACTATGGCTACACCTTC.

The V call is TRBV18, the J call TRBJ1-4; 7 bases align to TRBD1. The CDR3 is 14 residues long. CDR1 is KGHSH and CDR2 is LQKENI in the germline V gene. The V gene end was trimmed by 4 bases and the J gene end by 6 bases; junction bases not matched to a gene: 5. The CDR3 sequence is CASSQGTADEKLFF. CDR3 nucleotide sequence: TGTGCCAGCTCACAAGGGACAGCGGATGAAAAACTGTTTTTT.

CDR3 sequence reads: CASSVLNGAKNIQYF. For the CDR3, the DNA is TGCGCCAGCAGCGTCCTCAACGGGGCCAAAAACATTCAGTACTTC. V usage is TRBV4-3 and J usage is TRBJ2-4; D is undetermined. The germline gives CDR1 LGHNA, CDR2 YSLEER. There are 15 residues in the CDR3. The ends were cut back, 5 bases at V and 1 base at J, with 12 bases in the middle.

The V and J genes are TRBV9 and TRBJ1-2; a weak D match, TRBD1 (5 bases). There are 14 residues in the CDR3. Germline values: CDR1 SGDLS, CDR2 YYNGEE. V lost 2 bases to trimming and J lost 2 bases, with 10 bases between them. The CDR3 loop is CASSVISGNYGYTF. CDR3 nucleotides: TGTGCCAGCAGCGTCATATCAGGGAACTATGGCTACACCTTC.

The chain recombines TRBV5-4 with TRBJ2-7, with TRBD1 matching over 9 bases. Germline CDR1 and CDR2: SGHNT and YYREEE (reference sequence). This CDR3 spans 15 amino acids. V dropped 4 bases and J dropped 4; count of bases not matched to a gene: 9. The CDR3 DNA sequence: TGTGCCAGCAGCCCCCGGACAGGGGCCGGGTACGAGCAGTACTTC. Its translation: CASSPRTGAGYEQYF. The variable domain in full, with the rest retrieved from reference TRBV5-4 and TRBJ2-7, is ETGVTQSPTHLIKTRGQQVTLRCSSQSGHNTVSWYQQALGQGPQFIFQYYREEENGRGNFPPRFSGLQFPNYSSELNVNALELDDSALYLCASSPRTGAGYEQYFGPGTRLTVT.

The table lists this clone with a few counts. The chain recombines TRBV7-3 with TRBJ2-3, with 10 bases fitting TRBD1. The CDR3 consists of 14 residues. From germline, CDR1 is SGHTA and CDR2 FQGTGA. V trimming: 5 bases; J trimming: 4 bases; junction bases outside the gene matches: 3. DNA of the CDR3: TGTGCCAGCAGCCCAGGGACAGGGGCAGATACGCAGTATTTT. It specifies CASSPGTGADTQYF.

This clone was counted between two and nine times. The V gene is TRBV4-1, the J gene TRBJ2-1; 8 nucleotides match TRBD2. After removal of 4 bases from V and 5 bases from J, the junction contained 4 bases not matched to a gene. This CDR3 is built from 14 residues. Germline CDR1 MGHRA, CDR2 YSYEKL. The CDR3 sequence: CASSLGGAHNEQFF. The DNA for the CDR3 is TGCGCCAGCAGCCTCGGGGGGGCCCACAATGAGCAGTTCTTC.

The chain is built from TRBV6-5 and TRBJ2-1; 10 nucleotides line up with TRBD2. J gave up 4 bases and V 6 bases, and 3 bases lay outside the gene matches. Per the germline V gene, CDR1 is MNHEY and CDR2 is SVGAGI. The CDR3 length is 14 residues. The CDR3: CASRTTSGYNEQFF. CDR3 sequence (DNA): TGTGCCAGCAGGACGACTAGCGGGTACAATGAGCAGTTCTTC.

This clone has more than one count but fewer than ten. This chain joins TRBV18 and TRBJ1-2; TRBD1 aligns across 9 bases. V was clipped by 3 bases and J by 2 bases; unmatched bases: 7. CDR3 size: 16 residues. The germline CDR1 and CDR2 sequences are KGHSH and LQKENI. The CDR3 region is CASSPTRGQGNYGYTF. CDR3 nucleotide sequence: TGTGCCAGCTCACCGACTCGAGGACAGGGGAACTATGGCTACACCTTC.

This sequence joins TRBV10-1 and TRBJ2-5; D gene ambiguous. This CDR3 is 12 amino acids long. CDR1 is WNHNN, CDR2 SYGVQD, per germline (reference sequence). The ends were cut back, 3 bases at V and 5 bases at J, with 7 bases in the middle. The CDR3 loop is CASSDTEETQYF. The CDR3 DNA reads TGCGCCAGCAGTGATACAGAGGAGACCCAGTACTTC.

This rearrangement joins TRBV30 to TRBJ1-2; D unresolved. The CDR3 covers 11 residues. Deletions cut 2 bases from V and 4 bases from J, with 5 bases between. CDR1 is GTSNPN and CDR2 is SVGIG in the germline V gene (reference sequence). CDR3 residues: CAWSTVYGYTF. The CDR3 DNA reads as TGTGCCTGGAGTACGGTCTATGGCTACACCTTC.

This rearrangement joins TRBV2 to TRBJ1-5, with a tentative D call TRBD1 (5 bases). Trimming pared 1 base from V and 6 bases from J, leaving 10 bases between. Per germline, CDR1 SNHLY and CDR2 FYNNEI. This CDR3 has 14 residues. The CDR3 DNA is TGTGCCAGCAGTGAAGGGGGCAGTCCTCAGCCCCAGCATTTT. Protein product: CASSEGGSPQPQHF.

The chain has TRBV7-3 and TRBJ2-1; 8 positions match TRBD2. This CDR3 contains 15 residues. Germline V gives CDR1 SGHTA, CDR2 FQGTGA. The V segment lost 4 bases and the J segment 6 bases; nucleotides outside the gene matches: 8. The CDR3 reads CASSSQAGVINEQFF. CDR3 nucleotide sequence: TGTGCCAGCAGCTCCCAAGCGGGAGTGATCAATGAGCAGTTCTTC.

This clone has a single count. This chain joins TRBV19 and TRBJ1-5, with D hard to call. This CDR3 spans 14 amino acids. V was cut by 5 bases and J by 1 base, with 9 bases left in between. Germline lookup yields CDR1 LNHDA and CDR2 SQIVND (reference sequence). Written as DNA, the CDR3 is TGTGCCAGTAGTGAACCCCTAAGCAATCAGCCCCAGCATTTT. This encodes CASSEPLSNQPQHF.

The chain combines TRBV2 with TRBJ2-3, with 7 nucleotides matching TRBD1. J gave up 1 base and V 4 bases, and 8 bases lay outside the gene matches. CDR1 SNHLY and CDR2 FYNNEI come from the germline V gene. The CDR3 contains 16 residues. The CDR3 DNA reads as TGTGCCAGCAGTGGTGGAAGAGGACAGGGCACAGATACGCAGTATTTT. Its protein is CASSGGRGQGTDTQYF.

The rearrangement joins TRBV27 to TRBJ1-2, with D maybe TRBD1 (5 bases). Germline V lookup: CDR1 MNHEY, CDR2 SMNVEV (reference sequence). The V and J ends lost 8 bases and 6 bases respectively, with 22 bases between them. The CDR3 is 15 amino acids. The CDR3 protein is CASRSAGVGVDGYTF. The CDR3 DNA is TGTGCCAGCCGATCCGCGGGGGTCGGGGTTGATGGCTACACCTTC.

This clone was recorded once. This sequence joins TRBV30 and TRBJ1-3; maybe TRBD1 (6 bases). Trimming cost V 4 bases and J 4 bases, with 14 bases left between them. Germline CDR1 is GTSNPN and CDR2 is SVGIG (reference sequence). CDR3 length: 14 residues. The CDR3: CAWTRGGEGNTIYF. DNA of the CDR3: TGTGCCTGGACCCGAGGGGGGGAAGGAAACACCATATATTTT.

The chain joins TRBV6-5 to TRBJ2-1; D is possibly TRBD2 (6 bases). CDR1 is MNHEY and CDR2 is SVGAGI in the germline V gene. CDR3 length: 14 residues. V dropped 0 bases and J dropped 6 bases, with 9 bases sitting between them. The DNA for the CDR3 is TGTGCCAGCAGTTACTCGGGGGGTCCCAATGAGCAGTTCTTC. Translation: CASSYSGGPNEQFF.

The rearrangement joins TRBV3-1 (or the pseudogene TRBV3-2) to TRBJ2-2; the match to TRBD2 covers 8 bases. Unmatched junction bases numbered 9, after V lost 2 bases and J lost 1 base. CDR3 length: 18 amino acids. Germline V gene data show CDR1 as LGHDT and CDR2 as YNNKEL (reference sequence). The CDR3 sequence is CASSQYASGGKNTGELFF. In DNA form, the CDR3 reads TGTGCCAGCAGCCAATATGCCAGCGGGGGAAAGAACACCGGGGAGCTGTTTTTT.

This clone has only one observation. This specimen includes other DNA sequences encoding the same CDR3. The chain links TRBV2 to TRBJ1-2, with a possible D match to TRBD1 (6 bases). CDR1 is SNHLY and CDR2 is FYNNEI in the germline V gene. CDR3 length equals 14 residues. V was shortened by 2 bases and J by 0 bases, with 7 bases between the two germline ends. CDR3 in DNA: TGTGCCAGCAGTGAACAGGGGTCTAACTATGGCTACACCTTC. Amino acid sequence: CASSEQGSNYGYTF.

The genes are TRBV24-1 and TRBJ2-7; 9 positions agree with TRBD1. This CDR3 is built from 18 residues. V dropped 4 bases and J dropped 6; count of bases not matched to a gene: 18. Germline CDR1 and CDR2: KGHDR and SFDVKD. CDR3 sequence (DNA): TGTGCCACCAGTGAAAATATTGACGGGACAGGGATTCTCCTCGAGCAGTACTTC. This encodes CATSENIDGTGILLEQYF.

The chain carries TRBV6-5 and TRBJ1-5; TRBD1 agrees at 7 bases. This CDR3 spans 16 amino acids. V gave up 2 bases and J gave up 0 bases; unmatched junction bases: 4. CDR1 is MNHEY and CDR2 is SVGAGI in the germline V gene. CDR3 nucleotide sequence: TGTGCCAGCAGTTACGGACAGGCTATTAGCAATCAGCCCCAGCATTTT. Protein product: CASSYGQAISNQPQHF.

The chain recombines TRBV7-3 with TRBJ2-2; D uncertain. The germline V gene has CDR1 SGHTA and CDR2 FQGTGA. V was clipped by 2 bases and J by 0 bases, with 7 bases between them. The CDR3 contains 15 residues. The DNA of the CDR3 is TGTGCCAGCAGCTTACAGGCCACGAACACCGGGGAGCTGTTTTTT. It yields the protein CASSLQATNTGELFF.